This record concerns one T cell receptor (beta chain) sequence. Its specificity is not known. Germline values: CDR1 MNHNY, CDR2 SVGAGI (reference sequence). V shed 0 bases, J shed 2 bases, and the junction held 3 bases outside the gene matches. There are 15 residues in the CDR3. These data originate in a study of PD-L1 blockade in urothelial cancer. Overall study context: Of roughly 30 patients, twenty-five were males with bladder-origin urothelial cancer. Study observations and caveats: Below-median blood TCR clonality before treatment forecast better survival.

Metastatic or locally advanced urothelial carcinoma was present in the patients. There were between 1 and 8 samples from each patient, taken pretreatment and on-treatment. Data came from immunoSEQ multiplex PCR; TCRdb stores just in-frame clones and leaves some out. Of about 45,000 clones listed, 88% were seen once; the top ten hold about 4%. The specimen comprised PBMCs, sampled around atezolizumab (anti-PD-L1) treatment. The chain recombines TRBV6-6 with TRBJ1-2, with 7 bases fitting TRBD1. This sequence was found in a man older than 75 with urothelial cancer. In DNA, the CDR3 is TGTGCCAGCAGTTACTCAGACAGGGTCAACTATGGCTACACCTTC. Amino acid sequence: CASSYSDRVNYGYTF.